A selection of T cell receptor beta chains follows, all from one sample in a study of T cell changes during pregnancy in multiple sclerosis. Clones were sequenced by immunoSEQ multiplex PCR, and TCRdb holds only the in-frame ones, with some missing. Of tens of thousands of clones listed, roughly 93% are singletons. The sample here was CD8+ T cells from peripheral blood mononuclear cells, taken in the second trimester of pregnancy. These receptors were collected from a female donor with multiple sclerosis, enrolled in a pregnancy study. CDR3s include the opening cysteine and the closing phenylalanine or tryptophan. Each record gives: CDR3 length, V gene, D gene, J gene, CDR3 protein, CDR3 DNA. A D gene is named only where the DNA matches it firmly.

15	TRBV23-1	TRBD1	TRBJ1-4	CASSAQGVLGKKLFF	TGCGCCAGCAGTGCTCAGGGGGTTTTGGGGAAAAAACTGTTTTTT
14	TRBV7-2	NA	TRBJ1-6	CASSLKAQEIPLHF	TGTGCCAGCAGCTTAAAAGCCCAGGAAATACCCCTCCACTTT
15	TRBV5-4	TRBD2	TRBJ2-7	CASSIVGSGRYEQYF	TGTGCCAGCAGCATTGTGGGGAGCGGGAGATACGAGCAGTACTTC
16	TRBV7-3	NA	TRBJ1-1	CASSLSGVTMNTEAFF	TGTGCCAGCAGCTTAAGTGGGGTGACTATGAACACTGAAGCTTTCTTT
14	TRBV5-1	NA	TRBJ1-1	CASTLGGRPDEAFF	TGCGCCAGCACCCTAGGGGGTCGTCCCGATGAAGCTTTCTTT
15	TRBV5-8	NA	TRBJ1-5	CASTSRGSSNQPQHF	TGTGCCAGCACCTCCAGGGGATCAAGCAATCAGCCCCAGCATTTT
17	TRBV4-3	TRBD1	TRBJ1-2	CASSQVVLGTGHYGYTF	TGCGCCAGCAGCCAAGTCGTTTTAGGGACAGGGCACTATGGCTACACCTTC
13	TRBV29-1	NA	TRBJ1-1	CSVEKGEGTEAFF	TGCAGCGTTGAAAAGGGAGAAGGGACTGAAGCTTTCTTT
13	TRBV7-9	TRBD1	TRBJ2-5	CASSSDREETQYF	TGTGCCAGCAGCTCGGACAGGGAAGAGACCCAGTACTTC
14	TRBV19	NA	TRBJ1-5	CASSIGGSNQPQHF	TGTGCCAGTAGTATCGGGGGAAGCAATCAGCCCCAGCATTTT
17	TRBV27	TRBD2	TRBJ2-2	CASSFSGSGRNTGELFF	TGTGCCAGCAGTTTCTCGGGTAGCGGGAGAAACACCGGGGAGCTGTTTTTT
15	TRBV4-1	TRBD1	TRBJ1-2	CASSQDPGQNYGYTF	TGCGCCAGCAGCCAAGATCCGGGACAGAACTATGGCTACACCTTC
15	TRBV2	TRBD1	TRBJ1-1	CASSVDRGKFAEAFF	TGTGCCAGCAGTGTGGACAGGGGTAAATTCGCTGAAGCTTTCTTT
13	TRBV4-3	TRBD2	TRBJ2-1	CASSQGDYDEQFF	TGCGCCAGCAGCCAAGGGGACTACGATGAGCAGTTCTTC
15	TRBV19	TRBD2	TRBJ2-1	CASSIGTSIRDEQFF	TGTGCCAGTAGTATTGGGACTAGCATCAGGGATGAGCAGTTCTTC
14	TRBV5-6	TRBD1	TRBJ1-1	CASSAQGVETEAFF	TGTGCCAGCAGCGCGCAGGGGGTAGAGACTGAAGCTTTCTTT
13	TRBV5-6	NA	TRBJ2-1	CASSWGGRNEQFF	TGTGCCAGCAGCTGGGGGGGGCGAAATGAGCAGTTCTTC
14	TRBV7-7	TRBD1	TRBJ2-7	CASTPRGGFNEQYF	TGTGCCAGCACCCCAAGAGGGGGCTTCAACGAGCAGTACTTC
15	TRBV12-5	NA	TRBJ1-3	CASGWGTSSGNTIYF	TGTGCTAGTGGTTGGGGCACAAGCTCTGGAAACACCATATATTTT
17	TRBV7-9	TRBD1	TRBJ1-1	CASSLSGTGFLYTEAFF	TGTGCCAGCAGCTTGTCCGGGACAGGGTTTTTGTACACTGAAGCTTTCTTT
16	TRBV7-9	TRBD1	TRBJ1-3	CASSLGQAISGNTIYF	TGTGCCAGCAGCCTAGGACAGGCCATCTCTGGAAACACCATATATTTT
15	TRBV15	NA	TRBJ1-1	CATSSSTGRGAEAFF	TGTGCCACCAGCAGTTCAACAGGGAGAGGGGCTGAAGCTTTCTTT
13	TRBV27	NA	TRBJ2-7	CASSFGPGYEQYF	TGTGCCAGCAGTTTTGGGCCCGGCTACGAGCAGTACTTC
15	TRBV28	TRBD2	TRBJ2-1	CASSLSLSGNNEQFF	TGTGCCAGCAGTTTATCCCTTAGCGGGAACAATGAGCAGTTCTTC
16	TRBV9	NA	TRBJ1-2	CASSVEPGWSNYGYTF	TGTGCCAGCAGCGTAGAGCCAGGGTGGAGTAACTATGGCTACACCTTC
14	TRBV28	TRBD2	TRBJ2-7	CASKFASGSNEQYF	TGTGCCAGCAAGTTCGCTAGCGGGAGCAACGAGCAGTACTTC
17	TRBV5-4	TRBD1	TRBJ2-2	CASSPLYRGTGTGELFF	TGTGCCAGCAGCCCTCTATACAGGGGGACGGGAACCGGGGAGCTGTTTTTT
16	TRBV6-4	NA	TRBJ2-1	CASQRSPFISYNEQFF	TGTGCCAGCCAGAGGTCCCCATTTATCTCCTACAATGAGCAGTTCTTC
11	TRBV18	NA	TRBJ1-1	CASSPADEAFF	TGTGCCAGCTCACCGGCAGATGAAGCTTTCTTT